A single TCR beta chain is shown here with its context. In this sample, this clone turned up once. Its antigen has not been determined. No base quality information exists; no much larger clone differs at one position. The germline ends are 13 bases apart after V is trimmed by 0 bases and J by 4 bases. The CDR3 holds 15 amino acids from the cysteine to the phenylalanine. Only CDR3 DNA is held: 45 bases, read in frame from base 1. The germline V gene yields MNHNS for CDR1 and SASEGT for CDR2. This record belongs to a study of Ad26.COV2.S vaccination and SARS-CoV-2 variants (dated by TCRdb to the early 2020s). With respect to the entire study: Vaccine-arm donors came from COV1001, a multicentre, randomized, double-blind, placebo-controlled phase I-IIa trial of Ad26.COV2.S in healthy adults. Blinding of investigators to trial group allocation was maintained during experiments and outcome assessment. Ad26.COV2.S was given intramuscularly at 5x10^10 or 1x10^11 viral particles, as a single shot or as two shots 56 days apart. Participants in the trial were split at random into five groups of five each, receiving low-dose or high-dose Ad26.COV2.S once or twice, or else placebo on both occasions. Sequencing of the TCRbeta repertoire served to evaluate the specificity and breadth of SARS-CoV-2-reactive T cell receptors following Ad26.COV2.S vaccination. The TCR-sequenced set comprised approximately 32 samples: some 20 Ad26.COV2.S vaccine recipients, 5 placebo recipients and 8 SARS-CoV-2 convalescent individuals.

TCRbeta CDR3 regions were sequenced with the immunoSEQ Assay. After extraction, genomic DNA underwent amplification by bias-controlled multiplex PCR, followed by high-throughput sequencing. Turning to the authors' computational methods: To quantify the absolute abundance of each unique TCRbeta CDR3 region, sequences were collapsed and filtered. T cell fraction was estimated by normalizing TCRbeta template counts to usable DNA, with usable DNA measured through amplification of reference genes found in all nucleated cells. Repertoire TCRs were annotated as SARS-CoV-2-specific by exact matching of V gene, CDR3 amino acid sequence and J gene to a known reactive TCR set. MIRA supplied the reference SARS-CoV-2 TCR set, which was filtered for enrichment in COVID-19-positive ImmuneCODE repertoires so that public or cross-reactive TCRs were removed. Using the MIRA antigens, annotated TCRs were further analysed by specific ORF or by position within an ORF. Depth was the summed frequency of annotated unique rearrangements, while breadth was defined as annotated unique rearrangements over total unique productive rearrangements. Two-sided Wilcoxon rank-sum tests were used to compare TCR breadth between groups. In its TCRdb copy, this immuneACCESS table keeps in-frame sequences only and misses some clones. Where compared with another copy, unresolved V genes explain less than half of these, and the others have no known cause. The D gene and trimming were derived from the DNA, and the V and J assignments and clone size from that table. Counted in this sample were 400,000 or so clones; around nine tenths of them appeared once. The ten largest clones represent approximately 3.7% of the sample.

Results the study describes overall, beyond this receptor: After vaccination, substantial breadth of spike-specific CD8+ and CD4+ T cell responses was reported. According to the authors, total T cell responses may have been underestimated by the TCR breadth and depth analyses. Comparing responses between vaccine doses or regimens was not something the study was powered to do. Non-spike TCR breadth was comparable between vaccine and placebo recipients, consistent with the vaccine containing only spike. Higher spike-specific TCR breadth was observed in Ad26.COV2.S recipients than in placebo recipients (P = 0.0014).

The sample's treatment or condition label, decoded: some 20 received Ad26.COV2.S at low or high dose, single or two shots; 5 received placebo; per-sample allocation not given. Repertoires of vaccine and placebo recipients were sequenced from samples taken on day 63 after the first injection. In Cohort 1b, fewer than 30 adults aged 18-55 years were enrolled at a single site in Boston, USA, between 29 July and 7 August 2020. Ad26.COV2.S was a replication-incompetent adenovirus type 26 vector expressing a prefusion-stabilized SARS-CoV-2 spike protein from the original Wuhan strain. The source of this sequence is a person aged 18-65 years who received the Ad26.COV2.S COVID-19 vaccine or a placebo. Specimen: peripheral blood, collected in a trial of Ad26.COV2.S vaccine versus placebo. The receptor chain draws on TRBV6-1 and TRBJ2-7, with the D gene not confidently named. The CDR3 loop reads CASSEAVGVTYEQYF. The bases are TGTGCCAGCAGTGAAGCAGTTGGGGTAACTTACGAGCAGTACTTC.